The present T cell receptor (beta chain) was sequenced within a study of T cell repertoires in cytomegalovirus infection. The germline V gene encodes CDR1 DFQATT and CDR2 SNEGSKA (reference sequence). V was pared by 6 bases and J by 1 base, with 15 bases between. CDR3 size: 14 residues. From the reads, TCRdb called clonotypes with MiXCR, one entry per CDR3 protein. The sample carries some 450,000 distinct CDR3 sequences, about 33% recorded once. The sequenced sample was PBMCs. This receptor was taken from a human donor in good health (CMV status not recorded). Some clones in this sample may be carry-over from other donors' samples. The chain carries TRBV20-1 and TRBJ1-1; D remains unclear. CDR3 sequence reads: CSATGQAWNTEAFF. The CDR3 bases are TGCAGTGCCACCGGGCAGGCCTGGAACACTGAAGCTTTCTTT.